This note documents a single T cell receptor beta chain sequence. V gave up 3 bases and J gave up 2 bases, with 8 bases separating them. The CDR3 covers 13 residues. CDR1 and CDR2 from the germline V gene are SGHNT and YYREEE (reference sequence). This sample was included in a study of T cell responses to AZD1222 COVID-19 vaccine. Study-level information: Researchers grouped second doses given at about 4 or about 12 weeks into one pool.

Libraries were prepared by immunoSEQ multiplex PCR; TCRdb keeps only in-frame clonotypes and omits some of them. Counted here are fewer than 200,000 clones, more than 80% occurring once; the ten biggest clones make up roughly 6%. The TCR comes from an adult in good health. This chain links TRBV5-4 with TRBJ2-5, with D possibly TRBD1 on 6 matching bases. The material sequenced was peripheral blood, taken on day 0 of AZD1222 vaccination. The CDR3 DNA reads TGTGCCAGCAGCTATGGACAGCAAGAGACCCAGTACTTC. It translates to CASSYGQQETQYF.